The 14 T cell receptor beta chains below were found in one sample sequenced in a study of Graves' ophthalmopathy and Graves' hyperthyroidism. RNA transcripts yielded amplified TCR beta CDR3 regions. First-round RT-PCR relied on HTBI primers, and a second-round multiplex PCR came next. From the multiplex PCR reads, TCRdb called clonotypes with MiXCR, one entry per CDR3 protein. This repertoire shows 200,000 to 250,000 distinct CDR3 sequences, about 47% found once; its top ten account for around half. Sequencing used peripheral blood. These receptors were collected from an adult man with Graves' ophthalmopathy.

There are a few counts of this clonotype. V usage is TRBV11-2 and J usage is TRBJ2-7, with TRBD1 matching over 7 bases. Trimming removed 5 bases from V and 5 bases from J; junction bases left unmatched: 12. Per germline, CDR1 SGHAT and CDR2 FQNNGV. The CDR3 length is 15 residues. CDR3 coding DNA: TGTGCCAGCAGCCCACCTCGCCAGGGGGACCACGAGCAGTACTTC. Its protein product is CASSPPRQGDHEQYF. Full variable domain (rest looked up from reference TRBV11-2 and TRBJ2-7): EAGVAQSPRYKIIEKRQSVAFWCNPISGHATLYWYQQILGQGPKLLIQFQNNGVVDDSQLPKDRFSAERLKGVDSTLKIQPAKLEDSAVYLCASSPPRQGDHEQYFGPGTRLTVT.

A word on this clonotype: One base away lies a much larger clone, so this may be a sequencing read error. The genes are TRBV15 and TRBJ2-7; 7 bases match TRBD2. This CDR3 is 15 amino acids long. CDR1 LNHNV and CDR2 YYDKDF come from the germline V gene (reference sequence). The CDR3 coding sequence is TGTGTCACCAGCAGGATACTCGGACTAGGCTACGAGCAGTACTTC. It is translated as CVTSRILGLGYEQYF.

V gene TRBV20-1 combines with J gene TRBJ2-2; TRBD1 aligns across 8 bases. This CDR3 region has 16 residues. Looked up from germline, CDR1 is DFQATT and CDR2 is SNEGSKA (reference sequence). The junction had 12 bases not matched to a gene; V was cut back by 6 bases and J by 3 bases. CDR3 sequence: CSASGQGMGYTGELFF. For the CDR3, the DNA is TGCAGTGCCTCAGGACAGGGAATGGGGTACACCGGGGAGCTGTTTTTT.

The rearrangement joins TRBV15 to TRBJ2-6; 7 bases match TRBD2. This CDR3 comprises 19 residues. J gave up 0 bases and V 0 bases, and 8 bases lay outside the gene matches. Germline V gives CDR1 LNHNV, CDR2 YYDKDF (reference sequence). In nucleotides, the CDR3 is TGTGCCACCAGCAGAGATAGGGAGGGAGTAGGCTCTGGGGCCAACGTCCTGACTTTC. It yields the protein CATSRDREGVGSGANVLTF.

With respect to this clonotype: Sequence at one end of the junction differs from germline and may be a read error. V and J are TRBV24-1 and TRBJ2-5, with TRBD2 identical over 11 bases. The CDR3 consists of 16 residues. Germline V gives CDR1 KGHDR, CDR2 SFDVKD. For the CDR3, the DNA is TGTGCCACCAGTGCACCTGGACTAGCGGGCCAAGGGACCCAGTACTTC. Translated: CATSAPGLAGQGTQYF.

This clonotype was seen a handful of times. The CDR3 spells CASSLGQGYGYGYTF. In nucleotides, the CDR3 is TGTGCCAGCAGTTTGGGACAGGGTTATGGCTATGGCTACACCTTC. The rearrangement uses TRBV13 and TRBJ1-2, with 9 nucleotides matching TRBD1. Germline V gene lookup returns CDR1 PRHDT and CDR2 FYEKMQ (reference sequence). The CDR3 is 15 amino acids. Unmatched junction bases numbered 9, after V lost 6 bases and J lost 4 bases.

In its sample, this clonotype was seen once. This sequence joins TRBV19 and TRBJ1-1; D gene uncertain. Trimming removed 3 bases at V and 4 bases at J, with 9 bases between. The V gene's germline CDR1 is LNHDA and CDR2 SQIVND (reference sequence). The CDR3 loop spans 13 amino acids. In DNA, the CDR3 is TGTGCCAGTAGTATTAGCGAGACCACTGAAGCTTTCTTT. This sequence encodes CASSISETTEAFF.

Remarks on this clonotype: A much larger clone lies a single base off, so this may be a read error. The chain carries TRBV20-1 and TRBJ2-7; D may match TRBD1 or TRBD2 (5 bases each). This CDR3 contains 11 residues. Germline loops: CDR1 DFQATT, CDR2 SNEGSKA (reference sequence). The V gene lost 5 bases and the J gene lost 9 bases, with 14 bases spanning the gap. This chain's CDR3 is CSAFNRDGQYF. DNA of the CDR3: TGCAGTGCTTTTAATCGGGACGGGCAGTACTTC.

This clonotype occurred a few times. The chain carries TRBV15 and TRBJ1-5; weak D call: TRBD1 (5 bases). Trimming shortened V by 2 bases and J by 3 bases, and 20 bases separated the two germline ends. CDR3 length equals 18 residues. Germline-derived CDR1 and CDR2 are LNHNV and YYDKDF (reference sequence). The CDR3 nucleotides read TGTGCCACCAGCAGAAGCCGGGACGCCCTAAATACCAATCAGCCCCAGCATTTT. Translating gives CATSRSRDALNTNQPQHF.

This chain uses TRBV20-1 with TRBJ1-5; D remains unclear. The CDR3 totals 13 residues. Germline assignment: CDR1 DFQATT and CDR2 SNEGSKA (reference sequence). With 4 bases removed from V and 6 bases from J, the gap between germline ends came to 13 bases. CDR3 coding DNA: TGCAGTGCTACCCCGGGCCCAGGTCAGCCCCAGCATTTT. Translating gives CSATPGPGQPQHF.

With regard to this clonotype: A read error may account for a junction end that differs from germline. The CDR3 here is CASSQERWGQGEDSPLHF. In DNA form, the CDR3 reads TGCGCCAGCAGCCAAGAGAGGTGGGGACAGGGGGAAGATTCACCCCTCCACTTT. The chain combines TRBV9 with TRBJ1-6; 11 bases align to TRBD1. The CDR3 spans 18 residues. The germline V gene has CDR1 SGDLS and CDR2 YYNGEE.

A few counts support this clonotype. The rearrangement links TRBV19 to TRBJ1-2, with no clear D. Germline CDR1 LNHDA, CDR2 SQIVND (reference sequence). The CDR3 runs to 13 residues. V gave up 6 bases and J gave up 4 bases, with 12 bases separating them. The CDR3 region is CASRFDSTYGYTF. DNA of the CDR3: TGTGCCAGTAGATTCGACTCAACCTATGGCTACACCTTC.

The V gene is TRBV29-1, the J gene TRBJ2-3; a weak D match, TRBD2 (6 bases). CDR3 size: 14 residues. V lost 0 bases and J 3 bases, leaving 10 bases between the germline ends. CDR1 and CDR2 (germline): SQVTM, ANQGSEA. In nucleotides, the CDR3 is TGCAGCGTTGAAGATGGCGGGGCGACAGATACGCAGTATTTT. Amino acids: CSVEDGGATDTQYF.

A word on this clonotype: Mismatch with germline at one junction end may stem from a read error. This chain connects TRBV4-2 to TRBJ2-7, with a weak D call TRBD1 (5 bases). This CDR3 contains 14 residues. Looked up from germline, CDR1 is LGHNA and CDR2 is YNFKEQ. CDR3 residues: CANSHEDTSYEQYF. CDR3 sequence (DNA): TGTGCCAACAGCCATGAGGACACCAGCTACGAGCAGTACTTC.